This entry concerns a single T cell receptor (beta chain). In TCRdb, the 5' RACE reads were re-called with MiXCR into one record per CDR3 protein. The table shows approximately 350,000 distinct CDR3 sequences, with around 27% occurring only once. The sample originates from a study of T-cell memory formation after mild COVID-19. Looked up from germline, CDR1 is SGHTA and CDR2 is FQGNSA. CDR3 length equals 15 residues. J gave up 4 bases and V 1 base, and 4 bases lay outside the gene matches. The origin of this receptor is an adult woman who had mild COVID-19 (a few samples of this study predate the infection). Cell type and time point are not known. Input material: PBMCs or a T cell subset sorted from them (not recorded which). The chain is built from TRBV7-2 and TRBJ1-3, with 7 nucleotides matching TRBD1. The CDR3 bases are TGTGCCAGCAGCTTAGGACAGGGTGGGGGAAACACCATATATTTT. It codes for CASSLGQGGGNTIYF.